The 16 T cell receptor beta chains given below trace back to one sample, sequenced in a study of radiotherapy plus CTLA-4 blockade in lung cancer. Profiled with immunoSEQ multiplex PCR; TCRdb holds only in-frame clones, not every one. Here the sample spans around 71,000 clones, roughly four fifths being singletons. Here the sequenced sample was peripheral blood, taken from a patient treated with radiotherapy plus ipilimumab. These receptors were obtained from a human donor with non-small cell lung cancer whose response to radiotherapy plus ipilimumab could not be evaluated. Some clones in this sample may be carry-over from other donors' samples.

This clone was counted at least ten times. The CDR3 spells CASSYDRGNGYTF. The DNA of the CDR3 is TGTGCCAGCAGTTACGACAGGGGGAATGGCTACACCTTC. The rearrangement uses TRBV6-5 and TRBJ1-2; 9 nucleotides match TRBD1. The CDR3 contains 13 residues. J lost 6 bases, V lost 2 bases, and 1 base had no gene match. Germline CDR1 and CDR2: MNHEY and SVGAGI.

The DNA of the CDR3 is TGTGCCAGCTCCCCGGGACAGCTACTCCAATATACGCAGTATTTT. Translation: CASSPGQLLQYTQYF. The chain has TRBV18 and TRBJ2-3; 7 positions agree with TRBD1. Germline CDR1 is KGHSH and CDR2 is LQKENI. After removal of 6 bases from V and 7 bases from J, the junction contained 13 bases not matched to a gene. This CDR3 contains 15 residues.

The table lists this clone with a count of one. The V gene is TRBV27, the J gene TRBJ1-6; maybe TRBD1 (5 bases). Trimming took 2 bases from V and 2 from J, leaving 10 bases between them. The CDR3 extends over 16 amino acids. Germline CDR1 is MNHEY and CDR2 is SMNVEV (reference sequence). The CDR3 nucleotides are TGTGCCAGCAGTTTAGACAGACCTCCCTATAATTCACCCCTCCACTTT. Protein: CASSLDRPPYNSPLHF.

This rearrangement joins TRBV6-5 to TRBJ1-2; D possibly corresponds to TRBD1 (5 bases). The germline V gene encodes CDR1 MNHEY and CDR2 SVGAGI. The CDR3 is 14 residues long. V lost 7 bases and J lost 7, with 19 bases in between. CDR3 bases: TGTGCCAGCAACAACGGGGGTGGGAGTTCTGGCTACACCTTC. Its translation is CASNNGGGSSGYTF.

V gene TRBV13 combines with J gene TRBJ2-5; 11 bases are shared with TRBD2. The ends lost 1 base at V and 5 bases at J; junction bases unmatched: 6. This CDR3 has 16 residues. Germline-derived CDR1 and CDR2 are PRHDT and FYEKMQ (reference sequence). CDR3 amino acids: CASSLASSGGRETQYF. CDR3 DNA sequence: TGTGCCAGCAGCTTAGCGTCTAGCGGGGGGCGGGAGACCCAGTACTTC.

This clone was seen a few times. The J gene is TRBJ1-1, the V gene TRBV4-1; tentative D call: TRBD1 (5 bases). CDR3 length: 13 residues. V dropped 10 bases and J dropped 1 base, with 13 bases sitting between them. Germline CDR1 and CDR2: MGHRA and YSYEKL. CDR3 amino acids: CATAQGSNTEAFF. CDR3 bases: TGCGCCACGGCCCAGGGCTCGAACACTGAAGCTTTCTTT.

The count of this clone is one. The chain employs TRBV5-1 and TRBJ1-1, with 7 nucleotides matching TRBD1. V lost 6 bases and J lost 4; bases outside the gene matches: 6. The CDR3 is 13 residues long. From germline, CDR1 is SGHRS and CDR2 YFSETQ. The CDR3 nucleotides read TGCGCCAGCATGGGACAGCTTCGCACTGAAGCTTTCTTT. It specifies CASMGQLRTEAFF.

This chain links TRBV7-9 with TRBJ2-5; D gene uncertain. The V gene lost 5 bases and the J gene lost 1 base, with 11 bases spanning the gap. The CDR3 loop spans 14 amino acids. Per germline, CDR1 SEHNR and CDR2 FQNEAQ (reference sequence). The CDR3 sequence: CASSLKRIQETQYF. The CDR3 DNA reads as TGTGCCAGCAGCCTTAAGAGGATCCAAGAGACCCAGTACTTC.

This clone showed up just a few times. V and J are TRBV5-1 and TRBJ2-2; the match to TRBD1 covers 7 bases. The V gene's germline CDR1 is SGHRS and CDR2 YFSETQ. With 0 bases clipped from V and 3 bases from J, the junction kept 2 bases outside the gene matches. CDR3 size: 15 residues. CDR3 nucleotide sequence: TGCGCCAGCAGCTTGGAGGGACAGTACACCGGGGAGCTGTTTTTT. Its translation: CASSLEGQYTGELFF.

The chain has TRBV9 and TRBJ1-3; 7 bases are a match to TRBD1. This CDR3 contains 15 residues. Germline lookup yields CDR1 SGDLS and CDR2 YYNGEE. The trim removed 4 bases at V and 0 bases at J, leaving 4 bases unmatched. The CDR3 here is CASSSQGLSGNTIYF. The CDR3 region has the DNA TGTGCCAGCAGCTCACAGGGGCTCTCTGGAAACACCATATATTTT.

This sequence joins TRBV6-6 and TRBJ1-1; the D is unclear. Germline V gene sequence: CDR1 MNHNY, CDR2 SVGAGI (reference sequence). V dropped 5 bases and J dropped 4 bases, with 11 bases sitting between them. This CDR3 is 13 amino acids long. The CDR3 here is CASSDGDRTEAFF. The CDR3 coding sequence is TGTGCCAGCAGTGACGGGGATCGCACTGAAGCTTTCTTT.

V usage is TRBV4-1 and J usage is TRBJ2-2; tentatively, D is TRBD1 (6 bases). Germline CDR1 and CDR2: MGHRA and YSYEKL. V gave up 2 bases and J gave up 7 bases, with 17 bases separating them. This CDR3 region has 16 residues. This CDR3 reads CASSQSPTGRSGELFF. CDR3 nucleotides: TGCGCCAGCAGCCAAAGCCCTACAGGGCGGAGCGGGGAGCTGTTTTTT.

The chain links TRBV7-2 to TRBJ2-3; D gene ambiguous. Trimming removed 5 bases from V and 4 bases from J, with 10 bases in between. The CDR3 covers 13 residues. Per germline, CDR1 SGHTA and CDR2 FQGNSA. The CDR3, as DNA: TGTGCCAGCAGCCCCCCCTCTCCAGATACGCAGTATTTT. It yields the protein CASSPPSPDTQYF.

V gene TRBV19 combines with J gene TRBJ2-5; a weak D match, TRBD1 (5 bases). The assigned J gene may be wrong: the sequence end matches TRBJ2-7 better. The germline V gene encodes CDR1 LNHDA and CDR2 SQIVND (reference sequence). The CDR3 length is 15 residues. Written as DNA, the CDR3 is TGTGCCAGTAGTATAGCGGCAGGGCCAACCTACGAGCAGTACTTC. Its translation: CASSIAAGPTYEQYF.

The CDR3 reads CASSRTRDRLEKLFF. CDR3 bases: TGCGCCAGCAGCCGTACCCGGGACAGGCTTGAAAAACTGTTTTTT. The chain is built from TRBV5-1 and TRBJ1-4; TRBD1 agrees at 8 bases. The V and J ends lost 4 bases and 7 bases, in that order; junction bases with no gene match: 9. CDR3 length: 15 residues. Looked up from germline, CDR1 is SGHRS and CDR2 is YFSETQ.

V and J are TRBV19 and TRBJ1-2, with D perhaps matching TRBD1 (6 bases). Germline V gene data show CDR1 as LNHDA and CDR2 as SQIVND (reference sequence). The CDR3 covers 13 residues. Between the trimmed V and J ends, which lost 7 bases and 7 bases, there was a span of 16 bases. Here the CDR3 DNA reads TGTGCCAGTACCCGGGTTTGGACAGCTGGCTACACCTTC. Residues: CASTRVWTAGYTF.